These 9 T cell receptor beta chains came from one sample sequenced in a study of blood T cell repertoires in COVID-19. The table came from immunoSEQ multiplex PCR; TCRdb's copy has only in-frame clones and leaves some out. In the table there are more than 150,000 clones, roughly 81% of which are singletons. Sequenced sample: peripheral blood. The receptors come from an elderly woman with COVID-19, enrolled during active disease.

This clone was seen a few times. The genes are TRBV19 and TRBJ2-1; the match to TRBD2 covers 10 bases. Germline-derived CDR1 and CDR2 are LNHDA and SQIVND (reference sequence). The CDR3 extends over 17 amino acids. Trimming took 1 base from V and 5 from J; bases not matched to a gene: 8. The CDR3 DNA is TGTGCCAGTAGTATAGTCCCCCCTAGCGGGAGTAACAATGAGCAGTTCTTC. Encoded protein: CASSIVPPSGSNNEQFF.

V is TRBV5-1 and J is TRBJ2-1; 12 bases match TRBD2. This CDR3 spans 17 amino acids. Germline-derived CDR1 and CDR2 are SGHRS and YFSETQ. V was pared by 4 bases and J by 0 bases, with 5 bases of the junction left unmatched. The CDR3 loop reads CASSHGLAGSSYNEQFF. The CDR3 DNA sequence: TGCGCCAGCAGCCACGGACTAGCGGGGAGCTCCTACAATGAGCAGTTCTTC.

The rearrangement links TRBV7-8 to TRBJ2-7, with a tentative D call TRBD1 (6 bases). V shed 1 base and J shed 6 bases, with 7 bases lying between them. CDR1 is SGHVS and CDR2 is FQNEAQ in the germline V gene. The CDR3 contains 12 residues. The CDR3 DNA reads as TGTGCCAGCAGCTTAGACAGGGCCGAGCAGTACTTC. Translating gives CASSLDRAEQYF.

This rearrangement joins TRBV6-1 to TRBJ1-5; D may be TRBD1 (6 bases). The CDR3 loop spans 15 amino acids. Deletions cut 2 bases from V and 4 bases from J, with 12 bases between. Germline V lookup: CDR1 MNHNS, CDR2 SASEGT. CDR3 sequence reads: CASSEYWTANQPQHF. The CDR3 DNA reads as TGTGCCAGCAGTGAATATTGGACAGCTAATCAGCCCCAGCATTTT.

The V and J genes are TRBV6-5 and TRBJ1-1, with TRBD1 identical over 7 bases. Trimming cost V 6 bases and J 0 bases; bases outside gene matches: 4. The CDR3 length is 14 residues. CDR1 is MNHEY and CDR2 is SVGAGI in the germline V gene. CDR3 in DNA: TGTGCCAGCAGCCACAGGGGTCTGAACACTGAAGCTTTCTTT. It translates to CASSHRGLNTEAFF.

The chain employs TRBV6-2 or TRBV6-3 and TRBJ1-2, with unresolved D. The germline V gene encodes CDR1 MNHEY and CDR2 SVGEGT. V was trimmed by 3 bases and J by 4 bases, leaving 12 bases between them. The CDR3 runs 14 residues. DNA of the CDR3: TGTGCCAGCAGTTATCAGATAACGCTCTATGGCTACACCTTC. This translates into CASSYQITLYGYTF.

The chain recombines TRBV7-9 with TRBJ1-1; possible D gene TRBD1, 5 bases. The CDR3 spans 13 residues. Looked up from germline, CDR1 is SEHNR and CDR2 is FQNEAQ (reference sequence). With 3 bases removed from V and 5 bases from J, the gap between germline ends came to 10 bases. CDR3 sequence: CASSFQGLTEAFF. The CDR3 DNA follows: TGTGCCAGCAGCTTTCAGGGTTTAACTGAAGCTTTCTTT. Full variable domain (outside the CDR3, taken from reference TRBV7-9 and TRBJ1-1): DTGVSQNPRHKITKRGQNVTFRCDPISEHNRLYWYRQTLGQGPEFLTYFQNEAQLEKSRLLSDRFSAERPKGSFSTLEIQRTEQGDSAMYLCASSFQGLTEAFFGQGTRLTVV.

CDR3 amino acids: CASSLRLAGGHTDTQYF. CDR3 DNA: TGTGCCAGCAGCCTGCGACTAGCGGGGGGCCACACAGATACGCAGTATTTT. V usage is TRBV5-6 and J usage is TRBJ2-3; 13 bases fit TRBD2. The V gene end was trimmed by 4 bases and the J gene end by 2 bases; junction bases not matched to a gene: 7. The CDR3 is made up of 17 amino acids. Germline V gene sequence: CDR1 SGHDT, CDR2 YYEEEE.

This clone was found many times. The V gene is TRBV7-2, the J gene TRBJ1-5; tentatively, D is TRBD1 (6 bases). V was shortened by 4 bases and J by 0 bases, with 13 bases between the two germline ends. There are 16 residues in the CDR3. From germline, CDR1 is SGHTA and CDR2 FQGNSA. The CDR3 protein is CASSSDRAYSNQPQHF. CDR3 in DNA: TGTGCCAGCAGCTCGGACAGAGCTTATAGCAATCAGCCCCAGCATTTT. The whole variable domain, remainder taken from reference TRBV7-2 and TRBJ1-5, is GAGVSQSPSNKVTEKGKDVELRCDPISGHTALYWYRQSLGQGLEFLIYFQGNSAPDKSGLPSDRFSAERTGGSVSTLTIQRTQQEDSAVYLCASSSDRAYSNQPQHFGDGTRLSIL.